This is a list of T cell receptor beta chains from one sample in a study of follicular helper T cells after annual influenza vaccination. TCRdb keeps only in-frame clones here, not all; method: immunoSEQ multiplex PCR. The repertoire holds roughly 1,500 clones, roughly 70% seen once, with just over 5% in the top ten. This material consisted of CXCR5+ CD38+ circulating T follicular helper cells from blood, taken 7 days after influenza vaccination. The receptors were sampled from an adult who received the influenza vaccine. Each CDR3 is given with its conserved first and last residue. Each record gives: J gene, V gene, D gene, clone size, CDR3 length, CDR3 DNA, CDR3 protein. D genes are given only for firm matches. Not every row has a clone size; where given, it reads once, few, many or a size class.

TRBJ1-2 TRBV6-5 . once 14 TGTGCCAGCAGTCCCCAGGGGTTTAACTATGGCTACACCTTC CASSPQGFNYGYTF
TRBJ1-1 TRBV7-2 TRBD1 . 14 TGTGCCAGCAGAAACAGGGGGCGGGACACTGAAGCTTTCTTT CASRNRGRDTEAFF
TRBJ2-7 TRBV5-1 TRBD1 . 15 TGCGCCAGCAGTTTCACAGGGGGCGTCTCCTACGAGCAGTACTTC CASSFTGGVSYEQYF
TRBJ2-7 TRBV6-5 . . 15 TGTGCCAGCAGCCCTACAGAGGCAGGGGCATACGAGCAGTACTTC CASSPTEAGAYEQYF
TRBJ2-2 TRBV5-1 . . 13 TGCGCCAGCAGCGGGGACTACACCGGGGAGCTGTTTTTT CASSGDYTGELFF
TRBJ1-2 TRBV28 TRBD1 . 12 TGTGCCAGCTACGGACAGGGGGATGGCTACACCTTC CASYGQGDGYTF
TRBJ2-4 TRBV30 . few 13 TGTGCCTGGTCAGGCGTAGCCAAAAACATTCAGTACTTC CAWSGVAKNIQYF
TRBJ2-3 TRBV27 . . 15 TGTGCCAGCAGCCCGGGAAGACTATTCACAGATACGCAGTATTTT CASSPGRLFTDTQYF
TRBJ1-5 TRBV6-1 . . 15 TGTGCCAGCAGGGCGCCGGTCTCGGGCGATCAGCCCCAGCATTTT CASRAPVSGDQPQHF
TRBJ1-4 TRBV19 . once 14 TGTGCCAGTATTGCGCGGGGAACTAATGAAAAACTGTTTTTT CASIARGTNEKLFF
TRBJ1-3 TRBV28 TRBD1 . 16 TGTGCCAGCAGTTCCCACGCAGGGGGCGCGAGAAACACCATATATTTT CASSSHAGGARNTIYF
TRBJ2-3 TRBV7-2 TRBD1 . 16 TGTGCCAGCAGGTCCCCAGGGGGCGAGGCCACAGATACGCAGTATTTT CASRSPGGEATDTQYF
TRBJ2-7 TRBV5-5 . . 12 TGTGCCAGCAGCTTGGCTACTTACGAGCAGTACTTC CASSLATYEQYF
TRBJ1-6 TRBV29-1 TRBD1 . 13 TGCAGCGTTGCCGGGACAGGGAATTCACCCCTCCACTTT CSVAGTGNSPLHF
TRBJ2-5 TRBV5-6 TRBD1 . 15 TGTGCCAGCAGCGGGGGACAGGACTACCAAGAGACCCAGTACTTC CASSGGQDYQETQYF
TRBJ2-5 TRBV10-3 . . 15 TGTGCCATCAGTGAAATTGGACGTTCCAAAGAGACCCAGTACTTC CAISEIGRSKETQYF
TRBJ1-5 TRBV19 . . 13 TGTGCCAGTACGCTTGGGAGCAATCAGCCCCAGCATTTT CASTLGSNQPQHF
TRBJ2-3 TRBV29-1 . . 11 TGCAGCGTTTTTCAAGGGTATACGCAGTATTTT CSVFQGYTQYF
TRBJ2-7 TRBV6-5 TRBD1 few 13 TGTGCCAGCTCGGGGACAGAGTCCTACGAGCAGTACTTC CASSGTESYEQYF
TRBJ1-3 TRBV6-1 . . 11 TGTGCCAGCAGTGTAGGAAACACCATATATTTT CASSVGNTIYF
TRBJ1-5 TRBV28 . . 13 TGTGCCAGCAGTGTCCCTAGCAATCAGCCCCAGCATTTT CASSVPSNQPQHF
TRBJ2-1 TRBV30 . . 13 TGTGCCTGGATCGTGGGAGTGGGAAATGAGCAGTTCTTC CAWIVGVGNEQFF
TRBJ1-2 TRBV28 TRBD1 few 15 TGTGCCAGCAGTACCCATGCAGGGGGCGACTATGGCTACACCTTC CASSTHAGGDYGYTF
TRBJ1-5 TRBV30 . . 15 TGTGCCTGGAGTCACCCATGGGGGGCTGGTCAGCCCCAGCATTTT CAWSHPWGAGQPQHF
TRBJ1-5 TRBV15 TRBD1 . 18 TGTGCCACCAGCAGAGATGAGGCAGGGGGCTGGGGCAATCAGCCCCAGCATTTT CATSRDEAGGWGNQPQHF
TRBJ2-7 TRBV28 . . 14 TGTGCCAGCAGACTAAGCGGTACTTCCTACGAGCAGTACTTC CASRLSGTSYEQYF
TRBJ2-2 TRBV19 TRBD1 . 15 TGTGCCAGTACGAGGACAGGGGGCCTAACCGGGGAGCTGTTTTTT CASTRTGGLTGELFF
TRBJ1-2 TRBV5-6 TRBD1 few 14 TGTGCCAGCAGCTTGGGACAGGGGGCTAGTGGCTACACCTTC CASSLGQGASGYTF
TRBJ2-5 TRBV9 . . 12 TGTGCCAGCAGCTCCAGGGGAGAGACCCAGTACTTC CASSSRGETQYF
TRBJ2-2 TRBV6-6 . . 15 TGTGCCAGCAGTTACTCGTTTACAGGGACCGGGGAGCTGTTTTTT CASSYSFTGTGELFF
TRBJ1-5 TRBV10-3 . few 12 TGTGCCATCAGTGGGAGTGGTCAGCCCCAGCATTTT CAISGSGQPQHF
TRBJ2-1 TRBV5-1 TRBD1 . 12 TGCGCCAGCGGGGACAGTACCAATGAGCAGTTCTTC CASGDSTNEQFF
TRBJ2-6 TRBV6-4 TRBD2 . 17 TGTGCCAGCACCTCACTAGCGGGCCGCTCTGGGGCCAACGTCCTGACTTTC CASTSLAGRSGANVLTF
TRBJ2-1 TRBV6-1 TRBD2 . 16 TGTGCCAGCAGTGAATGGGGAACTAGCGGGAAGAATGAGCAGTTCTTC CASSEWGTSGKNEQFF
TRBJ1-4 TRBV28 . . 14 TGTGCCAGCAGCACCGGGACATTGAGGGAAAAACTGTTTTTT CASSTGTLREKLFF
TRBJ1-5 TRBV19 . . 13 TGTGCCAGTAGTAGGCAGGGCAATCAGCCCCAGCATTTT CASSRQGNQPQHF
TRBJ1-1 TRBV19 . few 14 TGTGCCAGTAGTATGGGACGGACGAACACTGAAGCTTTCTTT CASSMGRTNTEAFF
TRBJ2-3 TRBV6-6 . few 14 TGTGCCAGCAGTTACACCGAGGACGAAGGTACGCAGTATTTT CASSYTEDEGTQYF
TRBJ1-1 TRBV7-2 . . 15 TGTGCCAGCAGCTGGACACACTCCCGCACCACTGAAGCTTTCTTT CASSWTHSRTTEAFF
TRBJ1-2 TRBV6-6 . few 15 TGTGCCAGCAGTTACTCCGCCGGGATCAACTATGGCTACACCTTC CASSYSAGINYGYTF
TRBJ2-5 TRBV5-1 TRBD1 . 13 TGCGCCAGCAGCGAGGGACAGAAAGAGACCCAGTACTTC CASSEGQKETQYF
TRBJ2-7 TRBV5-1 TRBD1 few 16 TGCGCCAGCAGCTTGCCTCCCAGGGGGCGCCTCTACGAGCAGTACTTC CASSLPPRGRLYEQYF
TRBJ2-7 TRBV6-8 . . 11 TGTGCCAGCAGCACGGGCTACGAGCAGTACTTC CASSTGYEQYF
TRBJ1-1 TRBV18 . . 13 TGTGCCAGCTCACAGGCAGCGAACACTGAAGCTTTCTTT CASSQAANTEAFF
TRBJ2-3 TRBV5-5 . . 15 TGTGCCAGCAGCTTGACGGGCGGTAGCACAGATACGCAGTATTTT CASSLTGGSTDTQYF
TRBJ1-2 TRBV7-2 . few 14 TGTGCCAGCAGCTTAGTTCCGGCTAACTATGGCTACACCTTC CASSLVPANYGYTF